This T cell receptor (beta chain) is drawn from a study of OX40 agonist ivuxolimab in advanced cancers. Here immunoSEQ multiplex PCR was the method, and the copy in TCRdb shows in-frame clones only, minus some. The table shows 130,000 or so clones, with 90% to 95% occurring only once. As for this clone: One junction end disagrees with the germline gene, perhaps due to a read error.

Germline V gene lookup returns CDR1 MNHNS and CDR2 SASEGT. The CDR3 has 15 amino acids. This specimen consisted of CD4+ or CD8+ T cells sorted from blood, obtained in a trial of the OX40 agonist ivuxolimab. This TCR came from an adult with an advanced solid tumor such as melanoma, head and neck, liver or kidney cancer. The chain uses TRBV6-1 and TRBJ2-5, with 8 positions matching TRBD1. The CDR3 sequence: CASSGQGRGQGTQYF. The CDR3 nucleotides are TGTGCCAGCAGTGGCCAAGGCAGGGGGCAAGGGACCCAGTACTTC.